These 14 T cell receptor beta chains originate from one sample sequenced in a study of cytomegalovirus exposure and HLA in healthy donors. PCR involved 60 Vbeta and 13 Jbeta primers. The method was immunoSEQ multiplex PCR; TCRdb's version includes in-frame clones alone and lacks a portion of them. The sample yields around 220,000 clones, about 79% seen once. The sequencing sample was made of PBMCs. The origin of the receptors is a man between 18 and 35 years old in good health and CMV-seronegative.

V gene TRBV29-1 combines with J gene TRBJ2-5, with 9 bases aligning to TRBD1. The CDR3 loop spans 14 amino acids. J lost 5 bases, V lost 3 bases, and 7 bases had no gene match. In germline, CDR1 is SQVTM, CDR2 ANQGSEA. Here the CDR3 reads CSVDRGTGPETQYF. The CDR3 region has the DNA TGCAGCGTTGATCGCGGGACAGGGCCCGAGACCCAGTACTTC. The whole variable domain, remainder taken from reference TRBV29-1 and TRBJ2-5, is SAVISQKPSRDICQRGTSLTIQCQVDSQVTMMFWYRQQPGQSLTLIATANQGSEATYESGFVIDKFPISRPNLTFSTLTVSNMSPEDSSIYLCSVDRGTGPETQYFGPGTRLLVL.

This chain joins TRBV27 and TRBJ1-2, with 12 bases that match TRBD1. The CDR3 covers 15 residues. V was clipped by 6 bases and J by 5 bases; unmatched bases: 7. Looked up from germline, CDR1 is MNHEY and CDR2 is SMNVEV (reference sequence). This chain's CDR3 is CASSTGTGGGYGYTF. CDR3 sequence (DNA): TGTGCCAGCAGCACCGGGACAGGGGGCGGGTATGGCTACACCTTC.

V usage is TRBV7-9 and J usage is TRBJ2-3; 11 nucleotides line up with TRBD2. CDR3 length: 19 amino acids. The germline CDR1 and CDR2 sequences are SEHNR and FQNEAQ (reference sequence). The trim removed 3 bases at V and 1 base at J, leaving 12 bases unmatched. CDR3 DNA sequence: TGTGCCAGCAGCTTCCCCACTAGCGGGGGCGACCTCGGCACAGATACGCAGTATTTT. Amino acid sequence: CASSFPTSGGDLGTDTQYF.

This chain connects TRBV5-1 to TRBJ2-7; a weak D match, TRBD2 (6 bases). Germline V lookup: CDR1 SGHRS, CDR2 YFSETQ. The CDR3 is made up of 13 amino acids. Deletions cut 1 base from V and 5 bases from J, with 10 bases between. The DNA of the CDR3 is TGCGCCAGCAGCTTGCTCCCTAGCGACGAGCAGTACTTC. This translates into CASSLLPSDEQYF.

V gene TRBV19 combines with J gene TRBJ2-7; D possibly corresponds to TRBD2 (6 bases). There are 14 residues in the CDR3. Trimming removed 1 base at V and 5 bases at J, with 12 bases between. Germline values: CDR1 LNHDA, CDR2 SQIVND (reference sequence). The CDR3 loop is CASSIGGIRDEQYF. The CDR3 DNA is TGTGCCAGTAGTATAGGCGGGATACGGGACGAGCAGTACTTC.

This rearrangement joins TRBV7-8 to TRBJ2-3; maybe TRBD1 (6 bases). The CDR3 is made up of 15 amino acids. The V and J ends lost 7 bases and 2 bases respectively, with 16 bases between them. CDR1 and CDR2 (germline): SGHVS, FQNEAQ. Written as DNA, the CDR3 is TGTGCCAGCAAAGCAGCAGGACAGATCACAGATACGCAGTATTTT. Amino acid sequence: CASKAAGQITDTQYF. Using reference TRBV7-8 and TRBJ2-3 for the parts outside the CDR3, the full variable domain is GAGVSQSPRYKVAKRGQDVALRCDPISGHVSLFWYQQALGQGPEFLTYFQNEAQLDKSGLPSDRFFAERPEGSVSTLKIQRTQQEDSAVYLCASKAAGQITDTQYFGPGTRLTVL.

The CDR3 loop reads CASSSMQGPSSYEQYF. In nucleotides, the CDR3 is TGTGCCAGCAGCTCTATGCAGGGCCCTAGCTCCTACGAGCAGTACTTC. The chain joins TRBV7-6 to TRBJ2-7, with D maybe TRBD1 (5 bases). CDR1 and CDR2 from the germline V gene are SGHVS and FNYEAQ. This CDR3 spans 16 amino acids. Trimming took 4 bases from V and 0 from J, leaving 16 bases between them.

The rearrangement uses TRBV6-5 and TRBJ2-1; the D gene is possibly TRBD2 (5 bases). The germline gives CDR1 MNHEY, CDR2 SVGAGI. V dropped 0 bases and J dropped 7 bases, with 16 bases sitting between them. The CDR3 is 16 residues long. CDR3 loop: CASSYSTLASGNEQFF. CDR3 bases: TGTGCCAGCAGTTACTCGACCCTGGCATCGGGGAATGAGCAGTTCTTC.

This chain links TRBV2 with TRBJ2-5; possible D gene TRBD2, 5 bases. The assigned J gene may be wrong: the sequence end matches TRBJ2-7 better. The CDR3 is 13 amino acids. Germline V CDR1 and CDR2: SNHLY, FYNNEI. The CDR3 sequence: CASSEPGKIEQYF. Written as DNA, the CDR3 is TGTGCCAGCAGTGAGCCGGGGAAAATCGAGCAGTACTTC.

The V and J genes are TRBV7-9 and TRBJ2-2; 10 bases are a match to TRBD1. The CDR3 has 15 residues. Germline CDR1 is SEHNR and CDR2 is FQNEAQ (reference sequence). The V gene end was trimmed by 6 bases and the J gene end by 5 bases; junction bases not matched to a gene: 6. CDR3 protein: CASRDGQGGTGELFF. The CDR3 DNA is TGTGCCAGCAGGGACGGACAGGGGGGAACCGGGGAGCTGTTTTTT.

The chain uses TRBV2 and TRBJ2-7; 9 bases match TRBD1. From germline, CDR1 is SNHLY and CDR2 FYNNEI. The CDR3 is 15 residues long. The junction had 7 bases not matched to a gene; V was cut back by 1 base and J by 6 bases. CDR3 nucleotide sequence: TGTGCCAGCAGTGAAGTCGAGGGACAGGGATCCGAGCAGTACTTC. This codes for CASSEVEGQGSEQYF.

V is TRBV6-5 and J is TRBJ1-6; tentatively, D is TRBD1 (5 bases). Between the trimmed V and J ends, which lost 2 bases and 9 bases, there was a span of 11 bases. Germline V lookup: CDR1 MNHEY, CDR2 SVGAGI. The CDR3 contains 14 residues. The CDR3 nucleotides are TGTGCCAGCAGTTACGCGCAGGGTGGTTCACCCCTCCACTTT. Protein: CASSYAQGGSPLHF.

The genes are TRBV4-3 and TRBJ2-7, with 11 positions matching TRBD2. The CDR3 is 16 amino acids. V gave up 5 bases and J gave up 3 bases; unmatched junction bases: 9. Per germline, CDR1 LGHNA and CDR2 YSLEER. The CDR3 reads CASSASVAGGVYEQYF. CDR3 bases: TGCGCCAGCAGCGCCTCCGTAGCGGGAGGGGTCTACGAGCAGTACTTC.

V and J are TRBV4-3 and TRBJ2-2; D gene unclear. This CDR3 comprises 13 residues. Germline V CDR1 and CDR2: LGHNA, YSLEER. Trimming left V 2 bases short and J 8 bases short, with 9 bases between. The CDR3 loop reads CASSQWQDGELFF. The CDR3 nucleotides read TGCGCCAGCAGCCAATGGCAAGATGGGGAGCTGTTTTTT.